This T cell receptor beta chain emerged from a study of blood T cell repertoires in COVID-19. Study summary: Acute-phase and convalescent COVID-19 samples originated in the United States, Italy and Spain. T cells, B-cell-depleted T cells, or PBMCs provided the cDNA or gDNA that served as material.

Per the original data handling: Using reference gene primer amplification, nucleated cell counts were estimated. This table comes from immunoSEQ multiplex PCR, and its TCRdb copy is limited to in-frame clones, with some not included. That table furnishes V, J and clone size, whereas the DNA furnished D and trimming. The sample records tens of thousands of clones, over 70% being singletons. The CDR3 sequence is 18 residues long. Germline CDR1 and CDR2: SGDLS and YYNGEE. Trimming took 3 bases from V and 4 from J; bases not matched to a gene: 9. The TCR sequence derives from a woman in her thirties or forties with acute or convalescent COVID-19. The V call is TRBV9, the J call TRBJ2-1; 14 nucleotides agree with TRBD2. Input material: peripheral blood. CDR3 coding DNA: TGTGCCAGCAGCGCTCCCGGGACTAGCGGGGGCGGGTACAATGAGCAGTTCTTC. Translated, it gives CASSAPGTSGGGYNEQFF.